This T cell receptor beta chain came from a study of cytomegalovirus exposure and HLA in healthy donors. General study findings and limits: Specificity for CMV antigens was confirmed in vitro for a few of the CMV-associated chains. The study put some 160 TCR beta chains on its list as cytomegalovirus-associated. Among immune exposure information, only CMV serostatus was available.

Concerning this clone: No antigen is known for it.

The CDR3 sequence is 16 residues long. V lost 4 bases and J lost 6; bases outside the gene matches: 10. Germline-derived CDR1 and CDR2 are SGHVS and FQNEAQ. Amplification used 60 Vbeta primers and 13 Jbeta primers. The method was immunoSEQ multiplex PCR; TCRdb's version includes in-frame clones alone and lacks a portion of them. The sample carries 150,000 to 200,000 clones, about two thirds recorded once. Sequenced material: PBMCs. The TCR comes from a woman aged 18-30 years in good health and CMV-seropositive. The chain employs TRBV7-8 and TRBJ2-1; 9 bases align to TRBD2. The CDR3 DNA is TGTGCCAGCAGCTCTACTCGTCTAGCGGGAAGCAATGAGCAGTTCTTC. It encodes CASSSTRLAGSNEQFF.